A selection of T cell receptor beta chains follows, all from one sample in a study of blood T cell repertoires in COVID-19. Clones were read by immunoSEQ multiplex PCR, and TCRdb kept only the in-frame ones, dropping some. The sample consists of about 200,000 clones, about 85% of them appearing once. The source material was peripheral blood. The origin of the receptors is a woman at least 80 years old with acute or convalescent COVID-19. Both conserved end residues are part of each CDR3. The order of the fields is clone size, V gene, J gene, D gene, CDR3 protein, CDR3 DNA. The D gene is left open where the match is weak. Clone size is given for some rows only: seen once, a few or many times, or a class if the clone is expanded.

.,TRBV7-2,TRBJ2-1,.,CASSLVAEQILNEQFF,TGTGCCAGCAGCTTAGTGGCCGAACAAATCCTCAATGAGCAGTTCTTC
.,TRBV5-1,TRBJ1-3,.,CASSLQFSLSGFGNTIYF,TGCGCCAGCAGCTTGCAATTTTCATTATCAGGGTTTGGAAACACCATATATTTT
.,TRBV4-3,TRBJ1-6,TRBD1,CASSQEGTGGSPLHF,TGCGCCAGCAGCCAAGAGGGGACAGGGGGTTCACCCCTCCACTTT
.,TRBV2,TRBJ1-2,TRBD1,CASGGQGPAYGYTF,TGTGCCAGCGGGGGACAGGGGCCGGCCTATGGCTACACCTTC
.,TRBV9,TRBJ2-2,TRBD1,CASSVGTGITGELFF,TGTGCCAGCAGCGTCGGGACAGGGATCACCGGGGAGCTGTTTTTT
.,TRBV3-1/TRBV3-2,TRBJ2-7,TRBD2,CASSQVVLAGVREQYF,TGTGCCAGCAGCCAAGTGGTCCTAGCGGGAGTTCGCGAGCAGTACTTC
.,TRBV28,TRBJ1-2,.,CASSLAGRDYGYTF,TGTGCCAGCAGTTTGGCAGGGAGGGACTATGGCTACACCTTC
.,TRBV7-2,TRBJ1-1,TRBD1,CASSLWDRAGTEAFF,TGTGCCAGCAGCCTCTGGGACAGGGCTGGGACTGAAGCTTTCTTT
.,TRBV30,TRBJ1-5,.,CACSRGGASNQPQHF,TGTGCCTGTTCCCGTGGGGGGGCCAGCAATCAGCCCCAGCATTTT
.,TRBV19,TRBJ1-4,.,CASSVTWGPTNEKLFF,TGTGCCAGTAGTGTGACTTGGGGGCCAACTAATGAAAAACTGTTTTTT
.,TRBV5-1,TRBJ1-1,TRBD1,CASSLGDSSEAFF,TGCGCCAGCAGCTTGGGGGACAGCTCTGAAGCTTTCTTT
.,TRBV18,TRBJ2-7,TRBD1,CASSPNTGDYEQYF,TGTGCCAGCTCACCAAATACAGGGGACTACGAGCAGTACTTC
few,TRBV5-1,TRBJ2-7,.,CASSLGPVQEQYF,TGCGCCAGCAGCTTGGGCCCTGTCCAGGAGCAGTACTTC
.,TRBV14,TRBJ2-3,.,CASRAGLWADTQYF,TGTGCCAGCAGGGCAGGGCTTTGGGCAGATACGCAGTATTTT
once,TRBV7-2,TRBJ2-1,TRBD2,CASTAGTSAYNEQFF,TGTGCCAGCACCGCCGGGACTAGCGCCTACAATGAGCAGTTCTTC
.,TRBV4-2,TRBJ1-2,.,CASSQKQGEDGYTF,TGTGCCAGCAGCCAGAAACAGGGAGAGGATGGCTACACCTTC
once,TRBV4-3,TRBJ2-3,.,CASSQRLSWEKGLYTDTQYF,TGCGCCAGCAGCCAAAGGCTTTCGTGGGAAAAGGGACTTTACACAGATACGCAGTATTTT
.,TRBV7-2,TRBJ2-7,TRBD1,CASSLSGTGVVYEQYF,TGTGCCAGCAGCTTATCAGGGACAGGGGTGGTCTACGAGCAGTACTTT
few,TRBV28,TRBJ1-1,TRBD1,CASSSLGQGHTEAFF,TGTGCCAGCAGTTCCCTGGGACAGGGGCATACTGAAGCTTTCTTT
.,TRBV24-1,TRBJ1-2,TRBD1,CATSDLDRANGYTF,TGTGCCACCAGTGATTTGGACAGGGCGAATGGCTACACCTTC
.,TRBV4-3,TRBJ2-5,.,CASSQDTGARETQYF,TGCGCCAGCAGCCAAGATACAGGCGCCCGGGAGACCCAGTACTTC
.,TRBV6-2/TRBV6-3,TRBJ2-5,.,CASSYLPWAGRPRAETQYF,TGTGCCAGCAGTTACCTTCCGTGGGCAGGCCGCCCCCGTGCAGAGACCCAGTACTTC
.,TRBV7-2,TRBJ1-2,TRBD1,CASSLGGQGNGYTF,TGTGCCAGCAGCTTAGGGGGACAGGGCAATGGCTACACCTTC
few,TRBV14,TRBJ2-1,.,CASSQPGSIHNEQFF,TGTGCCAGCAGCCAACCCGGGAGTATCCACAATGAGCAGTTCTTC
.,TRBV5-4,TRBJ1-4,.,CASSLGRVGVGEKLFF,TGTGCCAGCAGCTTGGGACGGGTAGGGGTGGGAGAAAAACTGTTTTTT
.,TRBV5-1,TRBJ1-1,.,CASSPTPGNTEAFF,TGCGCCAGCAGCCCTACGCCAGGGAACACTGAAGCTTTCTTT
.,TRBV29-1,TRBJ1-1,.,CSAGPPNTEAFF,TGCAGTGCCGGCCCTCCGAACACTGAAGCTTTCTTT
.,TRBV6-6,TRBJ1-1,TRBD1,CASSFPGTGGTEAFF,TGTGCCAGCAGTTTCCCCGGGACAGGGGGCACTGAAGCTTTCTTT
.,TRBV28,TRBJ2-7,TRBD1,CASSFQGQGYYEQYF,TGTGCCAGCAGTTTCCAGGGACAGGGATACTACGAGCAGTACTTC
.,TRBV11-1,TRBJ2-7,TRBD1,CASSFRQGTDEQYF,TGTGCCAGCAGCTTCCGACAGGGGACCGACGAGCAGTACTTC
.,TRBV7-2,TRBJ1-1,.,CASSLALDSEAFF,TGTGCCAGCAGCTTAGCGCTTGACAGTGAAGCTTTCTTT
.,TRBV25-1,TRBJ1-2,.,CASSDYKGGNYGYTF,TGTGCCAGCAGTGATTATAAGGGAGGTAACTATGGCTACACCTTC
.,TRBV9,TRBJ2-3,TRBD2,CASSPNGAGITDTQYF,TGTGCCAGCAGCCCGAATGGAGCGGGGATCACAGATACGCAGTATTTT